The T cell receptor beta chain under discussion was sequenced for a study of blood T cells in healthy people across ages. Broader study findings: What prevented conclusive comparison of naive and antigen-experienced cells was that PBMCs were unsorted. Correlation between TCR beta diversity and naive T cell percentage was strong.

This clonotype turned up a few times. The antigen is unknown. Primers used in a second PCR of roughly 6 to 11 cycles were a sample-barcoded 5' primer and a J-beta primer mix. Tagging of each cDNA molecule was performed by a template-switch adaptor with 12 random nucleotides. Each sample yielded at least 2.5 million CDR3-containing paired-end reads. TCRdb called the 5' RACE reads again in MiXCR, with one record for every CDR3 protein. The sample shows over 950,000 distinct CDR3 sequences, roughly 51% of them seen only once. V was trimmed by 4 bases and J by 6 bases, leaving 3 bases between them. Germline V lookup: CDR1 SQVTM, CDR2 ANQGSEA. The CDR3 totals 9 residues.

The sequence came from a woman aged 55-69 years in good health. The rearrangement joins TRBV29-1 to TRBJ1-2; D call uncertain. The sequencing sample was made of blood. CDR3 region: CSVAHGYTF. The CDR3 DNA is TGCAGCGTTGCCCATGGCTACACCTTC.